This T cell receptor (beta chain) was identified during a study of shared clonotypes between healthy human individuals. A single count supports this clone. Its antigen is as yet unknown. There were only Caucasian adults among the donors, and all lived in Nashville, Tennessee. TCRdb keeps only in-frame clones here, not all; method: immunoSEQ multiplex PCR. The table includes over a million clones, around 97% detected once. Overall study results and limits: Larger estimated richness was generally seen in naive subsets than in memory subsets. Generation probability values for non-shared clonotypes were lower than those for clonotypes shared by all four donors.

V lost 10 bases to trimming and J lost 4 bases, with 20 bases between them. Germline assignment: CDR1 SNHLY and CDR2 FYNNEI. The CDR3 consists of 14 residues. The sequence was obtained from a man aged 30 to 45 in good health. The sequenced sample was naive CD4+ T cells sorted from blood. Noted subset: CD45RA+ positively selected. This sequence joins TRBV2 and TRBJ2-7; D tentatively fits TRBD1 or TRBD2 (5 bases each). CDR3 sequence (DNA): TGTGCCACCTCCCGGGACGGAGCACCATACGAGCAGTACTTC. Translation gives CATSRDGAPYEQYF.